These T cell receptor beta chains were read from a single sample in a study of T cell repertoires in cytomegalovirus infection. Which antigens these TCRs recognize remains unknown. TCRdb ran MiXCR on the reads and lists one entry per CDR3 protein. The sample yields around 750,000 distinct CDR3 sequences, less than 35% seen once. The source was cultured CD8+ T cells from PBMCs, collected from culture after CMV antigen stimulation. These receptor sequences come from a human donor in good health (CMV status not recorded). Some clones in this sample may be carry-over from other donors' samples. Each CDR3 is given with its conserved first and last residue. A D gene is named only where the DNA matches it firmly. Clone sizes are given selectively: once, few, many, or a class where the clone is expanded.

NA,many,TRBJ1-1,TRBV7-9,TGTGCCAGCAGCAACCGGGACACGGTCACTGAAGCTTTCTTT,CASSNRDTVTEAFF
NA,NA,TRBJ1-1,TRBV19,TGTGCCAGTAGTATAGGTTGGTACAGGGCGAACACTGAAGCTTTCTTT,CASSIGWYRANTEAFF
NA,NA,TRBJ1-2,TRBV5-4,TGTGCCAGCAGCTTAGAACTTAGCTTCTATGGCTACACCTTC,CASSLELSFYGYTF
NA,few,TRBJ1-1,TRBV5-3,TGTGCCAGCAGCTTCTGGAAAGGGTCGAACACTGAAGCTTTCTTT,CASSFWKGSNTEAFF
NA,few,TRBJ1-3,TRBV5-5,TGTGCCAGCAGCAACGTCGGCAGTAGATCTTCTGGAAACACCATATATTTT,CASSNVGSRSSGNTIYF
NA,once,TRBJ2-7,TRBV6-1,TGTGCCAACAGTGAGGGCGCGCCTACCTACGAGCAGTACTTC,CANSEGAPTYEQYF
TRBD2,many,TRBJ2-1,TRBV7-8,TGTGCCAGCAGCTACACGACTAGCGGGGCATACAATGAGCAGTTCTTC,CASSYTTSGAYNEQFF
TRBD2,once,TRBJ2-1,TRBV20-1,TGCAGTGCTAGAGATCACGGGACTAGCGGGGGTTTCTACAATGAGCAGTTCTTC,CSARDHGTSGGFYNEQFF
NA,many,TRBJ1-2,TRBV7-9,TGTGCCAGCAGCTCTCGGATACCGTCAACATTCTATGGCTACACCTTC,CASSSRIPSTFYGYTF
NA,NA,TRBJ2-1,TRBV7-9,TGTGCCAGCAGCCCCCCCGGGGGCTCATTGGAGGAGCAGTTCTTC,CASSPPGGSLEEQFF
NA,many,TRBJ2-4,TRBV7-8,TGTGCCAGCAGCTTACGGGGCAATTTAAACATTCAGTACTTC,CASSLRGNLNIQYF
TRBD1,NA,TRBJ2-1,TRBV5-6,TGTGCCAGCAGCTTGAACAGGGGGGTCAATGAGCAGTTCTTC,CASSLNRGVNEQFF
TRBD1,few,TRBJ1-6,TRBV15,TGTGCCACCAGCCCCGAAAGACAGGGTACGAATTCACCCCTCCACTTT,CATSPERQGTNSPLHF
TRBD2,NA,TRBJ2-7,TRBV6-1,TGTGCCAGCAGTGAAGCGCGGCTAGCGGGGGGTTACGAGCAGTACTTC,CASSEARLAGGYEQYF
NA,NA,TRBJ1-4,TRBV2,TGTGCCAACAGTGGATTAACAGGTGCAACTAATGAAAAACTGTTTTTT,CANSGLTGATNEKLFF
NA,NA,TRBJ2-1,TRBV4-2,TGTGCCAGCAGCCAAGATTATACGCGACTACCCTTTTACAATGAGCAGTTCTTC,CASSQDYTRLPFYNEQFF
NA,NA,TRBJ2-1,TRBV4-1,TGCGCCAGCAGCCAAGTAACGCGGTACCCCTACAATGAGCAGTTCTTC,CASSQVTRYPYNEQFF
NA,NA,TRBJ2-6,TRBV4-1,TGTGCCAGCAGCCAAGTGGAAGGGGCCAACGTCCTGACTTTC,CASSQVEGANVLTF
TRBD2,NA,TRBJ2-5,TRBV5-5,TGTGCCAGCAACCGGGGGGACCAAGAGACCCAGTACTTC,CASNRGDQETQYF
NA,many,TRBJ1-2,TRBV6-1,TGTGCCAGCAGTGAACTGGGGTGGCAGAACACACCTAACTATGGCTACACCTTC,CASSELGWQNTPNYGYTF
TRBD1,NA,TRBJ1-1,TRBV29-1,TGCAGCGTTGAAGGTCGCGAGGGGGCACACTCCGCTCCCGTAGCTTTCTTT,CSVEGREGAHSAPVAFF
NA,NA,TRBJ1-1,TRBV7-6,TGTGCCAGCAGCTTAGTCGGGGGACGGGGGTACACTGAAGCTTTCTTT,CASSLVGGRGYTEAFF
NA,NA,TRBJ2-1,TRBV2,TGTGCCAGCTCCCGGGGACGGGGGAGTGCCTACAATGAGCAGTTCTTC,CASSRGRGSAYNEQFF
TRBD2,NA,TRBJ2-1,TRBV27,TGTGCCAGCAGTTTAGCGGGGGAAGGTAGCAATGAGCAGTTCTTC,CASSLAGEGSNEQFF
TRBD1,NA,TRBJ2-7,TRBV20-1,TGCAGTGCTACCTCCAGGGGGCCCGGGTACGAGCAGTACTTC,CSATSRGPGYEQYF
NA,few,TRBJ2-2,TRBV7-9,TGTGCCAGCAGCTCACACCGGGACATTTACGGGGAGCTGTTTTTT,CASSSHRDIYGELFF
NA,few,TRBJ2-6,TRBV12-3/TRBV12-4,TGTGCCACTGCGTCTGGGGCCAACGTCCTGACTTTC,CATASGANVLTF
NA,few,TRBJ1-2,TRBV4-1,TGCGCCAGCAGCCATCCGGGACAAGTTTCTAACTATGGCTACACCTTC,CASSHPGQVSNYGYTF
TRBD2,few,TRBJ2-3,TRBV6-1,TGTGCCAGCACCACCGGGGGGGGGTTTCTGACAGATACGCAGTATTTT,CASTTGGGFLTDTQYF
NA,many,TRBJ2-2,TRBV7-8,TGTGCCAGCAGCGCCGAAGGGGCGCACAACACCGGGGAGCTGTTTTTT,CASSAEGAHNTGELFF
NA,few,TRBJ1-1,TRBV27,TGTGCCAGCAGTGTTATCGGGAGCATGAACACTGAAGCTTTCTTT,CASSVIGSMNTEAFF
TRBD1,NA,TRBJ2-1,TRBV7-9,TGTGCCAGCAGCTTAGTTGGTACAGGGGGCGTATGGAGTGAGCAGTTCTTC,CASSLVGTGGVWSEQFF
TRBD1,NA,TRBJ1-2,TRBV27,TGTGCCAGCAGTTCGGACAGGGCTCTCAATGCCCATGGCTACACCTTC,CASSSDRALNAHGYTF
NA,NA,TRBJ1-2,TRBV6-2/TRBV6-3,TGTGCCAGCAGTTCCGGGGAAAGGAGCTACACCTTC,CASSSGERSYTF
TRBD1,NA,TRBJ2-1,TRBV5-3,TGTGCCAGCAGCTCTCCGGGACAGGGGACTTATGAGCAGTTCTTC,CASSSPGQGTYEQFF
NA,NA,TRBJ1-1,TRBV27,TGTGCCAGCTTTTGGGGCCGGGTAGCTTTCTTT,CASFWGRVAFF
NA,few,TRBJ2-1,TRBV2,TGTGCCAGCAGTGAGGGATTAGACAGTCCCTACAATGAGCAGTTCTTC,CASSEGLDSPYNEQFF
NA,NA,TRBJ2-5,TRBV6-2/TRBV6-3,TGTGCCAGCAGTTACCATGGACTACCAAGCTACCAAGAGACCCAGTACTTC,CASSYHGLPSYQETQYF
TRBD2,NA,TRBJ2-7,TRBV28,TGTGCCAGCAGCCCACTAGCGGGGATCTACGAGCAGTACTTC,CASSPLAGIYEQYF
NA,NA,TRBJ1-1,TRBV19,TGTGCCAGTAAGGGGGGGGGAGCAGGCGCTTACACTGAAGCTTTCTTT,CASKGGGAGAYTEAFF
TRBD2,NA,TRBJ2-1,TRBV20-1,TGCAGTGCTAGAGTAGCGGGGGGCCCCCTCAATGAGCAGTTCTTC,CSARVAGGPLNEQFF
NA,once,TRBJ2-3,TRBV19,TGTGCCACCGGCAGGACAGATACGCAGTATTTT,CATGRTDTQYF
NA,NA,TRBJ2-1,TRBV18,TGTGCCAGCTCACGGGACGCCCTTCCTTACGAGCAGTTCTTC,CASSRDALPYEQFF
NA,NA,TRBJ1-6,TRBV19,TGTGCCAGTAGCAACAGCGGAGGGTCACCCCTCCACTTT,CASSNSGGSPLHF
NA,many,TRBJ2-5,TRBV7-6,TGTGCCAGCAGCCGCCTGAGGGCAGGGACTTCCGGAGAGACCCAGTACTTC,CASSRLRAGTSGETQYF
NA,NA,TRBJ1-1,TRBV4-3,TGCGCCAGCAGCCCCTCTTTTGGGGGAGGGGAGACTGAAGCTTTCTTT,CASSPSFGGGETEAFF
NA,NA,TRBJ1-1,TRBV12-3/TRBV12-4,TGTGCCAGCAGTTACTACATGAACACTGAAGCTTTCTTT,CASSYYMNTEAFF
TRBD2,once,TRBJ2-2,TRBV2,TGTGCCAGCAGCAGGCTAGCGGGGACCACCGGGGAGCTGGTTTTT,CASSRLAGTTGELVF
TRBD1,NA,TRBJ2-1,TRBV9,TGTGCCAGCAGCGGGCGGACAGGGCTTGAGCATGAGCAGTTCTTC,CASSGRTGLEHEQFF
TRBD2,few,TRBJ2-2,TRBV6-1,TGTGCCAGCCCCAGGACGGGGGGTACCGGGGAGCTGTTTTTT,CASPRTGGTGELFF
NA,NA,TRBJ2-3,TRBV28,TGTGCCAGCAGTTTGTGGGCGGGCAGGGAGAGCACAGATACGCAGTATTTT,CASSLWAGRESTDTQYF
NA,NA,TRBJ2-3,TRBV10-2,TGCGCCAGCAGTGATTTAAGGGGGGGCGGGACAGATACGCAGTATTTT,CASSDLRGGGTDTQYF
TRBD1,few,TRBJ2-2,TRBV12-3/TRBV12-4,TGTGCCAGCAGACTGGACAGGGGCCGCACCGGGGAGCTGTTTTTT,CASRLDRGRTGELFF
NA,few,TRBJ2-1,TRBV4-3,TGCGCCAGCAGCCAAGTCACTAACTCCTACAATGAGCAGTTCTTC,CASSQVTNSYNEQFF
NA,NA,TRBJ2-1,TRBV6-1,TGTGCCAGCAGTGATACTGGGACAACTTTCTACAATGAGCAGTTCTTC,CASSDTGTTFYNEQFF
TRBD1,few,TRBJ1-2,TRBV12-3/TRBV12-4,TGTGCCAGCAGTTTAACAGGGGTGACCTATGGCTACACCTTC,CASSLTGVTYGYTF
TRBD1,NA,TRBJ1-4,TRBV2,TGTGCCAACCAATCCAGGACAGGGGGTGAAAAACTGTTTTTT,CANQSRTGGEKLFF